This is a list of T cell receptor beta chains from one sample in a study of high-grade serous ovarian cancer treatment subgroups. Some clones are missing from TCRdb's copy, which holds only in-frame ones; the method was immunoSEQ multiplex PCR. The sample records tens of thousands of clones, roughly 80% being singletons. The source material was tumor tissue. These receptors came from a human donor with high-grade serous ovarian cancer. Both conserved end residues are part of each CDR3. Fields, in order: J gene, V gene, D gene, clone size, CDR3 protein, CDR3 DNA. D genes are given only for firm matches. Not every row has a clone size; where given, it reads once, few, many or a size class.

J gene: TRBJ2-1
V gene: TRBV7-3
D gene: -
clone size: -
CDR3 protein: CASSFNARTEQFF
CDR3 DNA: TGTGCCAGCAGCTTTAACGCCCGGACTGAGCAGTTCTTC

J gene: TRBJ2-7
V gene: TRBV13
D gene: -
clone size: -
CDR3 protein: CASSSRDLAYEQYF
CDR3 DNA: TGTGCCAGCAGCTCCCGGGACCTAGCCTACGAGCAGTACTTC

J gene: TRBJ2-1
V gene: TRBV28
D gene: -
clone size: -
CDR3 protein: CAAGSLTHNEQFF
CDR3 DNA: TGTGCCGCAGGGTCCCTCACACACAATGAGCAGTTCTTC

J gene: TRBJ2-7
V gene: TRBV7-2
D gene: -
clone size: -
CDR3 protein: CASSSGPGRTYEQYF
CDR3 DNA: TGTGCCAGCAGCTCGGGCCCGGGTAGAACCTACGAGCAGTACTTC

J gene: TRBJ1-5
V gene: TRBV6-1
D gene: -
clone size: -
CDR3 protein: CASSQWANQPQHF
CDR3 DNA: TGTGCCAGCAGCCAATGGGCCAATCAGCCCCAGCATTTT

J gene: TRBJ1-5
V gene: TRBV4-1
D gene: -
clone size: -
CDR3 protein: CASSQGAARGPLPQHF
CDR3 DNA: TGCGCCAGCAGCCAAGGTGCGGCTCGGGGACCCTTGCCCCAGCATTTT

J gene: TRBJ2-2
V gene: TRBV6-6
D gene: -
clone size: -
CDR3 protein: CASLSLNTGELFF
CDR3 DNA: TGTGCCAGCTTATCACTGAACACCGGGGAGCTGTTTTTT

J gene: TRBJ2-5
V gene: TRBV7-2
D gene: -
clone size: -
CDR3 protein: CASSSPARPGETQYF
CDR3 DNA: TGTGCCAGCAGTTCCCCCGCTAGGCCTGGAGAGACCCAGTACTTC

J gene: TRBJ1-1
V gene: TRBV5-1
D gene: -
clone size: few
CDR3 protein: CASSGNPGTEAFF
CDR3 DNA: TGCGCCAGCAGCGGAAATCCTGGCACTGAAGCTTTCTTT

J gene: TRBJ1-1
V gene: TRBV7-9
D gene: TRBD1
clone size: few
CDR3 protein: CASSLEGANTEAFF
CDR3 DNA: TGTGCCAGCAGCCTAGAGGGGGCGAACACTGAAGCTTTCTTT

J gene: TRBJ2-4
V gene: TRBV6-5
D gene: -
clone size: -
CDR3 protein: CASSRLGENIQYF
CDR3 DNA: TGTGCCAGCAGCCGACTTGGTGAAAACATTCAGTACTTC

J gene: TRBJ2-1
V gene: TRBV30
D gene: TRBD2
clone size: -
CDR3 protein: CAWSEGAGSNEQFF
CDR3 DNA: TGTGCCTGGAGTGAGGGAGCGGGGAGCAATGAGCAGTTCTTC

J gene: TRBJ2-2
V gene: TRBV6-6
D gene: TRBD1
clone size: -
CDR3 protein: CASSWGQTQTGELFF
CDR3 DNA: TGTGCCAGCAGCTGGGGACAGACCCAAACCGGGGAGCTGTTTTTT

J gene: TRBJ2-3
V gene: TRBV10-3
D gene: -
clone size: -
CDR3 protein: CAISESNLDTQYF
CDR3 DNA: TGTGCCATCAGTGAGTCGAACCTGGATACGCAGTATTTT

J gene: TRBJ1-3
V gene: TRBV14
D gene: -
clone size: -
CDR3 protein: CASSPGHSGNTIYF
CDR3 DNA: TGTGCCAGCAGCCCTGGGCACTCTGGAAACACCATATATTTT

J gene: TRBJ2-7
V gene: TRBV28
D gene: TRBD1
clone size: -
CDR3 protein: CASSHRGFSSYEQYF
CDR3 DNA: TGTGCCAGCAGTCACAGGGGATTTAGCTCCTACGAGCAGTACTTC

J gene: TRBJ2-7
V gene: TRBV6-6
D gene: -
clone size: -
CDR3 protein: CASSLLDLSSYEQYF
CDR3 DNA: TGTGCCAGCAGTTTACTCGACCTTAGCTCCTACGAGCAGTACTTC

J gene: TRBJ2-3
V gene: TRBV9
D gene: -
clone size: -
CDR3 protein: CASSAPSGTDTQYF
CDR3 DNA: TGTGCCAGCAGCGCACCTAGCGGCACAGATACGCAGTATTTT

J gene: TRBJ2-1
V gene: TRBV14
D gene: TRBD1
clone size: -
CDR3 protein: CASSQGTGGSLEQFF
CDR3 DNA: TGTGCCAGCAGCCAAGGCACAGGGGGTTCCCTTGAGCAGTTCTTC

J gene: TRBJ2-3
V gene: TRBV7-9
D gene: TRBD2
clone size: once
CDR3 protein: CASSLVGREDTQYF
CDR3 DNA: TGTGCCAGCAGCTTAGTTGGGAGGGAGGATACGCAGTATTTT

J gene: TRBJ2-7
V gene: TRBV28
D gene: -
clone size: -
CDR3 protein: CASSLDSSYEQYF
CDR3 DNA: TGTGCCAGCAGTTTAGATTCAAGTTACGAGCAGTACTTC

J gene: TRBJ1-5
V gene: TRBV6-6
D gene: -
clone size: -
CDR3 protein: CASAPSNQPQHF
CDR3 DNA: TGTGCCAGCGCCCCTAGCAATCAGCCCCAGCATTTT

J gene: TRBJ1-2
V gene: TRBV7-2
D gene: TRBD1
clone size: once
CDR3 protein: CASSSAGGQSYGYTF
CDR3 DNA: TGTGCCAGCAGCTCTGCAGGGGGACAAAGCTATGGCTACACCTTC

J gene: TRBJ2-1
V gene: TRBV28
D gene: TRBD2
clone size: -
CDR3 protein: CASNTWGTSGRLGNEQFF
CDR3 DNA: TGTGCCAGCAATACATGGGGAACTAGCGGGAGACTGGGCAATGAGCAGTTCTTC

J gene: TRBJ1-2
V gene: TRBV19
D gene: TRBD1
clone size: -
CDR3 protein: CASRAGGGNYGYTF
CDR3 DNA: TGTGCCAGTCGGGCAGGGGGTGGTAACTATGGCTACACCTTC

J gene: TRBJ1-5
V gene: TRBV18
D gene: -
clone size: few
CDR3 protein: CASSPGGGNQPQHF
CDR3 DNA: TGTGCCAGCTCACCCGGAGGGGGCAATCAGCCCCAGCATTTT

J gene: TRBJ2-7
V gene: TRBV29-1
D gene: TRBD2
clone size: once
CDR3 protein: CSVGRGTSKYEQYF
CDR3 DNA: TGCAGCGTTGGTAGGGGGACTAGCAAATACGAGCAGTACTTC

J gene: TRBJ1-5
V gene: TRBV7-9
D gene: -
clone size: few
CDR3 protein: CASSLGSLSNQPQHF
CDR3 DNA: TGTGCCAGCAGCTTAGGGAGCCTTAGCAATCAGCCCCAGCATTTT

J gene: TRBJ1-2
V gene: TRBV9
D gene: -
clone size: -
CDR3 protein: CASSVGSRGDYGYTF
CDR3 DNA: TGTGCCAGCAGCGTAGGGTCCCGGGGAGACTATGGCTACACCTTC

J gene: TRBJ2-3
V gene: TRBV7-8
D gene: TRBD1
clone size: few
CDR3 protein: CASSLGSGTGSILGHF
CDR3 DNA: TGTGCCAGCAGCTTAGGTAGTGGGACAGGTTCTATTCTAGGGCATTTT

J gene: TRBJ1-5
V gene: TRBV29-1
D gene: -
clone size: -
CDR3 protein: CSVGEGNQPQHF
CDR3 DNA: TGCAGCGTTGGAGAAGGCAATCAGCCCCAGCATTTT

J gene: TRBJ2-6
V gene: TRBV7-2
D gene: -
clone size: -
CDR3 protein: CASSLVGGTGANVLTF
CDR3 DNA: TGTGCCAGCAGCTTAGTGGGTGGTACTGGGGCCAACGTCCTGACTTTC

J gene: TRBJ2-7
V gene: TRBV11-1
D gene: -
clone size: -
CDR3 protein: CASSLDGSRYEQYF
CDR3 DNA: TGTGCCAGCAGCTTAGACGGGAGTCGGTACGAGCAGTACTTC

J gene: TRBJ2-3
V gene: TRBV7-6
D gene: TRBD1
clone size: -
CDR3 protein: CASSTGAYSTDTQYF
CDR3 DNA: TGTGCCAGCAGCACAGGGGCCTACAGCACAGATACGCAGTATTTT

J gene: TRBJ2-1
V gene: TRBV15
D gene: -
clone size: -
CDR3 protein: CATAGPKYNEQFF
CDR3 DNA: TGTGCCACCGCCGGACCAAAATACAATGAGCAGTTCTTC

J gene: TRBJ1-2
V gene: TRBV28
D gene: -
clone size: -
CDR3 protein: CASSKATYGYTF
CDR3 DNA: TGTGCCAGCAGTAAGGCCACCTATGGCTACACCTTC

J gene: TRBJ2-7
V gene: TRBV4-1
D gene: -
clone size: once
CDR3 protein: CASSQDDGVYYEQYF
CDR3 DNA: TGCGCCAGCAGCCAAGATGATGGGGTTTACTACGAGCAGTACTTC

J gene: TRBJ2-2
V gene: TRBV5-1
D gene: -
clone size: -
CDR3 protein: CASSPTGVRHGELFF
CDR3 DNA: TGCGCCAGCAGCCCGACAGGTGTTCGGCACGGGGAGCTGTTTTTT

J gene: TRBJ2-1
V gene: TRBV30
D gene: -
clone size: -
CDR3 protein: CAWGELAHEQFF
CDR3 DNA: TGTGCCTGGGGAGAGCTTGCGCATGAGCAGTTCTTC

J gene: TRBJ2-5
V gene: TRBV14
D gene: -
clone size: once
CDR3 protein: CASSQGLQETQYF
CDR3 DNA: TGTGCCAGCAGCCAAGGCCTCCAAGAGACCCAGTACTTC

J gene: TRBJ1-5
V gene: TRBV2
D gene: -
clone size: -
CDR3 protein: CASRETQGNQPQHF
CDR3 DNA: TGTGCCAGCAGAGAGACCCAAGGCAATCAGCCCCAGCATTTT

J gene: TRBJ1-5
V gene: TRBV4-1
D gene: -
clone size: once
CDR3 protein: CASSLTGFNQPQHF
CDR3 DNA: TGCGCCAGCAGCCTTACAGGGTTCAATCAGCCCCAGCATTTT

J gene: TRBJ1-1
V gene: TRBV6-6
D gene: TRBD1
clone size: -
CDR3 protein: CASRDRVAVGNTEAFF
CDR3 DNA: TGTGCCAGCAGGGACAGGGTTGCAGTAGGTAACACTGAAGCTTTCTTT

J gene: TRBJ2-7
V gene: TRBV6-5
D gene: -
clone size: -
CDR3 protein: CASSYSGTPMHEQYF
CDR3 DNA: TGTGCCAGCAGTTACTCAGGGACCCCCATGCACGAGCAGTACTTC

J gene: TRBJ2-1
V gene: TRBV5-1
D gene: TRBD2
clone size: -
CDR3 protein: CASSVPKAGGYNEQFF
CDR3 DNA: TGCGCCAGCAGCGTCCCTAAAGCGGGAGGGTACAATGAGCAGTTCTTC

J gene: TRBJ2-2
V gene: TRBV27
D gene: TRBD1
clone size: -
CDR3 protein: CASSLYEGHEGTEGTGELFF
CDR3 DNA: TGTGCCAGCAGTTTATACGAGGGCCACGAAGGGACAGAGGGAACCGGGGAGCTGTTTTTT

J gene: TRBJ1-5
V gene: TRBV2
D gene: -
clone size: few
CDR3 protein: CASRGEGGNQPQHF
CDR3 DNA: TGTGCCAGCAGGGGGGAAGGGGGCAATCAGCCCCAGCATTTT

J gene: TRBJ2-7
V gene: TRBV7-9
D gene: -
clone size: -
CDR3 protein: CASSSREHYEQYF
CDR3 DNA: TGTGCCAGCAGCTCGAGGGAGCACTACGAGCAGTACTTC

J gene: TRBJ1-1
V gene: TRBV5-1
D gene: -
clone size: -
CDR3 protein: CASSVPGDGTEAFF
CDR3 DNA: TGCGCCAGCAGCGTACCGGGGGATGGCACTGAAGCTTTCTTT

J gene: TRBJ2-7
V gene: TRBV5-4
D gene: -
clone size: -
CDR3 protein: CASSPGLRSSYEQYF
CDR3 DNA: TGTGCCAGCAGCCCCGGACTCCGCTCCTCCTACGAGCAGTACTTC

J gene: TRBJ2-3
V gene: TRBV14
D gene: TRBD2
clone size: -
CDR3 protein: CASSQDWAGDLKYF
CDR3 DNA: TGTGCCAGCAGTCAAGACTGGGCGGGGGACCTGAAGTATTTT